The source of this TCR beta chain is a study of Tregs in tolerant kidney transplant recipients. Study-level background: The nonmyeloablative bone marrow transplants came from related graft donors, with transient mixed chimerism. Broader study findings: For some patients, primers changed over time, blocking nucleotide-level comparison. Few patients were studied, so findings need validation in larger groups.

TCRdb keeps only in-frame clones here, not all; method: immunoSEQ multiplex PCR. The data hold roughly 69,000 clones, with roughly 98% observed a single time. Thawed PBMCs were FACS-sorted into unstimulated CD4+CD25+CD127- regulatory T cells, CD4+CD25- non-regulatory cells, CD4 and CD8 cells. Concerning this clone itself: Its antigen is unidentified.

With 1 base removed from V and 5 bases from J, the gap between germline ends came to 8 bases. The CDR3 runs 14 residues. The germline V gene encodes CDR1 LNHDA and CDR2 SQIVND (reference sequence). V usage is TRBV19 and J usage is TRBJ1-4, with D tentatively TRBD1 (6 bases). Sequencing was performed on Tregs from blood, taken before the transplant. The clonotype was recovered from a human donor who received a combined kidney and bone marrow transplant. The CDR3 reads CASSIGGGNEKLFF. In nucleotides, the CDR3 is TGTGCCAGTAGTATAGGAGGGGGAAATGAAAAACTGTTTTTT.